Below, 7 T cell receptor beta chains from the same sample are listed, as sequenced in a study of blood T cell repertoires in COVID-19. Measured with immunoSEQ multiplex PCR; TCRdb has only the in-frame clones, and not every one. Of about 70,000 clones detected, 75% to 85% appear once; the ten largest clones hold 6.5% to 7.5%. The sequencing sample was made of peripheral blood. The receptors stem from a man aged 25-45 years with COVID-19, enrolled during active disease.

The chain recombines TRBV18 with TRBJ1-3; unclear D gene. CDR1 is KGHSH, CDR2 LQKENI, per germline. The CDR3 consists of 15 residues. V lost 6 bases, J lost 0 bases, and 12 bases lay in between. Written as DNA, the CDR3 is TGTGCCAGCTCGCCAAACCGCGACTCTGGAAACACCATATATTTT. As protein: CASSPNRDSGNTIYF.

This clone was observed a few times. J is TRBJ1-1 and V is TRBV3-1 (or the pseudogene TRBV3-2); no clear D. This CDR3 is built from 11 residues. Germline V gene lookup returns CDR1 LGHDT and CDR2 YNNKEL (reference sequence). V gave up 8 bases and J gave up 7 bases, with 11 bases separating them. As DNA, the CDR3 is TGTGCCAGCCGTGGTGGGCTTGAAGCTTTCTTT. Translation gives CASRGGLEAFF.

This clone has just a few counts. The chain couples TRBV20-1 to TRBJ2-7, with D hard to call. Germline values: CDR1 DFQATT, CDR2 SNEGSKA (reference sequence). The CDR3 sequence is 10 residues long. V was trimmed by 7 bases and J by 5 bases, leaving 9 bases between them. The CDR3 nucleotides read TGCAGTGGACTCGGCAACGAGCAGTACTTC. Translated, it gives CSGLGNEQYF.

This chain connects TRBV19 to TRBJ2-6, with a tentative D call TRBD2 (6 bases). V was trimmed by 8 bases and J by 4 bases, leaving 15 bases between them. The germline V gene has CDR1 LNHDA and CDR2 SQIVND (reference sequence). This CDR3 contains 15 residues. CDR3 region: CASRVAGTGANVLTF. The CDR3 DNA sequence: TGTGCCAGTCGCGTGGCGGGGACCGGGGCCAACGTCCTGACTTTC.

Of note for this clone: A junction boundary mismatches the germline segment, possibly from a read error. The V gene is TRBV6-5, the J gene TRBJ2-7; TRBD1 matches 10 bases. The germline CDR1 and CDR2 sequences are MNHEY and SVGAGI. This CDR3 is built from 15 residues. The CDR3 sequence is CATSPGTGVYDEQYF. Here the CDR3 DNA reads TGTGCCACCAGTCCCGGGACAGGGGTATACGACGAGCAGTACTTC.

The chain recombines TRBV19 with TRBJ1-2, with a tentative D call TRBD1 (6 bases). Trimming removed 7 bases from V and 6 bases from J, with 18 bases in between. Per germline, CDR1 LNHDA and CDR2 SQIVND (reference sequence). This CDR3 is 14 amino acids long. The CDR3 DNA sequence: TGTGCCAGTATCGTCAGGGAGGGACACCATGGCTACACCTTC. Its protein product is CASIVREGHHGYTF. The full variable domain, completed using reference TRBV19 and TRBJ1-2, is DGGITQSPKYLFRKEGQNVTLSCEQNLNHDAMYWYRQDPGQGLRLIYYSQIVNDFQKGDIAEGYSVSREKKESFPLTVTSAQKNPTAFYLCASIVREGHHGYTFGSGTRLTVV.

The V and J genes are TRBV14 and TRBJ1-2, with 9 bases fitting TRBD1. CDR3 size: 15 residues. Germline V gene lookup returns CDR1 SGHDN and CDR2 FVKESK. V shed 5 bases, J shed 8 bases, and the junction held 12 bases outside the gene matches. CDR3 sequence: CASSNLQGAIVGYTF. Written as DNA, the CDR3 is TGTGCCAGCAGCAACCTACAGGGGGCCATTGTAGGCTACACCTTC.